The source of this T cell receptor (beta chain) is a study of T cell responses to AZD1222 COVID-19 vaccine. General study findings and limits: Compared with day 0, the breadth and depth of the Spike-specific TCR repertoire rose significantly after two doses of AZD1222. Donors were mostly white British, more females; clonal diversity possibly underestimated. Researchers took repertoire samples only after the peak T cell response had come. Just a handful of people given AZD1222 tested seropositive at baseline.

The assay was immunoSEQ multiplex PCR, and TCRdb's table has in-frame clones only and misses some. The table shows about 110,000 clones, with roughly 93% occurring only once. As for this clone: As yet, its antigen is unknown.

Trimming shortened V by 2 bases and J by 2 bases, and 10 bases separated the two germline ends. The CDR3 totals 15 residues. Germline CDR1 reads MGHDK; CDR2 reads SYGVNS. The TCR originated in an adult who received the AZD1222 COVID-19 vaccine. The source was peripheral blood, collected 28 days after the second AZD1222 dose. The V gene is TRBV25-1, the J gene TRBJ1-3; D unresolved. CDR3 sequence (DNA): TGTGCCAGCAGTGAACTCGGGGAGGCTGGAAACACCATATATTTT. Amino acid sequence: CASSELGEAGNTIYF.